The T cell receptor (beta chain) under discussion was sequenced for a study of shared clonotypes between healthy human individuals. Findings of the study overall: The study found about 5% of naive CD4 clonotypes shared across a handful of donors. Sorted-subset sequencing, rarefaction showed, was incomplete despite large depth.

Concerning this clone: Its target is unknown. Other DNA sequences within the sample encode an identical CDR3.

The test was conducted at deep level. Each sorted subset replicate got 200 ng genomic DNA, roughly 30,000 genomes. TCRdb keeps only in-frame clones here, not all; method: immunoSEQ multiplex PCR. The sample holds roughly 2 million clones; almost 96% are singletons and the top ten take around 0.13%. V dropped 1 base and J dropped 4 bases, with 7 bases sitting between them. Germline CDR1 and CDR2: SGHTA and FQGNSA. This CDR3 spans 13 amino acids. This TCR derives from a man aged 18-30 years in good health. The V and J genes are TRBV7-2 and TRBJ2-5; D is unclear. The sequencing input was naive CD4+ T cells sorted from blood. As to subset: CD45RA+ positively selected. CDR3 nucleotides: TGTGCCAGCAGCTTAGGGGCTCTAGAGACCCAGTACTTC. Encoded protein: CASSLGALETQYF.